This T cell receptor (beta chain) was observed in a study of blood T cell repertoires in COVID-19. Study as a whole: From the United States, Italy and Spain came samples of acute and convalescent COVID-19. PBMCs, B-cell-depleted T cells, or T cells provided the cDNA or gDNA that made up the material.

Source study methods: Quantification of nucleated cells was approximated via reference gene primer amplification. Assay: immunoSEQ multiplex PCR; the TCRdb copy retains only in-frame clones and omits some. V and J calls and clone size come straight from that table; D and trimming were deduced from the DNA. This table has approximately 50,000 clones, roughly 90% appearing once. Losses at the gene ends were 7 bases for V and 6 bases for J; bases not matched to a gene: 10. CDR3 size: 16 residues. Germline CDR1 reads MNHEY; CDR2 reads SVGEGT. The sequenced material came from peripheral blood. The receptor was isolated from a human donor in a cohort sampled during active COVID-19. This chain uses TRBV6-2 or TRBV6-3 with TRBJ1-5, with 12 bases aligning to TRBD1. The CDR3 bases are TGTGCCAGCAACCCCCTGGGGACAGGGGGCTTTCAGCCCCAGCATTTT. Residues: CASNPLGTGGFQPQHF.